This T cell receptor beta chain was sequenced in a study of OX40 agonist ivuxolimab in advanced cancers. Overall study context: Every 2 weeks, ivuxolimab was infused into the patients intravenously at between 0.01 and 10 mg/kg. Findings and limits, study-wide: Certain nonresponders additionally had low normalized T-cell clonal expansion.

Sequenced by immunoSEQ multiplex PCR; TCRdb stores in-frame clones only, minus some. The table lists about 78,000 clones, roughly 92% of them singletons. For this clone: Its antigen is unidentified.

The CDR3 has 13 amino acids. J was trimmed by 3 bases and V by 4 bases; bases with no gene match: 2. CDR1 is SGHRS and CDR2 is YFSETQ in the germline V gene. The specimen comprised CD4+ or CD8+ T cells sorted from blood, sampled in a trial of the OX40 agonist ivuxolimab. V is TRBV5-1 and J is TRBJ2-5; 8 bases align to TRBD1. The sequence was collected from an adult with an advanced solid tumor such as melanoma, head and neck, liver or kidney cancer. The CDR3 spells CASSPTGEETQYF. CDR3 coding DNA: TGCGCCAGCAGCCCGACAGGGGAAGAGACCCAGTACTTC.